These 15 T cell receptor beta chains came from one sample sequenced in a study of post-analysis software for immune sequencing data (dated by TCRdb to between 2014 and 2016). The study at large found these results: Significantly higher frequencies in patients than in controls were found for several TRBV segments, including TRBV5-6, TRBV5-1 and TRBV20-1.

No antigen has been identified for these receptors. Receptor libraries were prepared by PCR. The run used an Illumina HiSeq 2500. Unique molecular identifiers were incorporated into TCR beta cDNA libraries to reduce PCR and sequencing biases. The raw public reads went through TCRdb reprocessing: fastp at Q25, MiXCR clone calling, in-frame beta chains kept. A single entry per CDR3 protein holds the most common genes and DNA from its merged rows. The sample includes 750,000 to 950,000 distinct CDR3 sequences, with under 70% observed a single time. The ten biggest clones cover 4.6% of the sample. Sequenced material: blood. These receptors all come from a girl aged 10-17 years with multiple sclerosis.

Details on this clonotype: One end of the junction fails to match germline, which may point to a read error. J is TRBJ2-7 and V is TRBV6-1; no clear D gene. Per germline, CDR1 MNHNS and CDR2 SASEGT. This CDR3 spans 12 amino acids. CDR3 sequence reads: CASNYRAYERYF. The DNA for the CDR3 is TGTGCCAGCAATTACCGGGCCTACGAGCGGTACTTC.

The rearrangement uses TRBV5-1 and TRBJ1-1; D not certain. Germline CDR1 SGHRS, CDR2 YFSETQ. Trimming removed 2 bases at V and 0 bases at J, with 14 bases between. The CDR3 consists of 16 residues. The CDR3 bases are TGCGCCAGCAGCTTTGATAATGTCACTTTGAACACTGAAGCTTTCTTT. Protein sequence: CASSFDNVTLNTEAFF. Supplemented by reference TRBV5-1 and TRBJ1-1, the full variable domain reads KAGVTQTPRYLIKTRGQQVTLSCSPISGHRSVSWYQQTPGQGLQFLFEYFSETQRNKGNFPGRFSGRQFSNSRSEMNVSTLELGDSALYLCASSFDNVTLNTEAFFGQGTRLTVV.

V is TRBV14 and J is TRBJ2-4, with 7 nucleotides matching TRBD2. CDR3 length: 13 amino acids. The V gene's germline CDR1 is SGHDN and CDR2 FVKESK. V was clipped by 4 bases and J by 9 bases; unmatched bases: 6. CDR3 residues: CASSLSGAPIQYF. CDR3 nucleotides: TGTGCCAGCAGCCTAAGCGGGGCCCCCATTCAGTACTTC.

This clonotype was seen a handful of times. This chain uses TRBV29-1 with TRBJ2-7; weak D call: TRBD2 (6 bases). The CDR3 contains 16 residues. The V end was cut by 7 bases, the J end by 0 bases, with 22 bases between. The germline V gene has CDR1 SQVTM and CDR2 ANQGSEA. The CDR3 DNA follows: TGCAGCGCCGTAGGTACCGGGACTGGGGGCTCCTACGAGCAGTACTTC. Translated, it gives CSAVGTGTGGSYEQYF.

The CDR3, as DNA: TGTGCCAGCAGCGTAGCCAGCAATGAGCAGTTCTTC. Translating gives CASSVASNEQFF. This rearrangement joins TRBV9 to TRBJ2-1; D gene ambiguous. This CDR3 is built from 12 residues. V dropped 0 bases and J dropped 6 bases, with 4 bases sitting between them. The germline CDR1 and CDR2 sequences are SGDLS and YYNGEE.

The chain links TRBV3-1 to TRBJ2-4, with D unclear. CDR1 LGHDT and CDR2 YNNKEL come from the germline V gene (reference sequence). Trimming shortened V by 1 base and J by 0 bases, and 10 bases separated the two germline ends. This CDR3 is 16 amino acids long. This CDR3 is CASSQGIGLAKNIQYF. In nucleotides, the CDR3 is TGTGCCAGCAGCCAAGGAATCGGGCTAGCCAAAAACATTCAGTACTTC.

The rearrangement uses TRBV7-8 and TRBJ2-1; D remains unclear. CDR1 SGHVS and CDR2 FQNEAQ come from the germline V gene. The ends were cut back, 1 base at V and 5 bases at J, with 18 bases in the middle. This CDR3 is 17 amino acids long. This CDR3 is CASSLGSAIMINNEQFF. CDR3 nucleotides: TGTGCCAGCAGCTTAGGGTCAGCCATAATGATAAACAATGAGCAGTTCTTC.

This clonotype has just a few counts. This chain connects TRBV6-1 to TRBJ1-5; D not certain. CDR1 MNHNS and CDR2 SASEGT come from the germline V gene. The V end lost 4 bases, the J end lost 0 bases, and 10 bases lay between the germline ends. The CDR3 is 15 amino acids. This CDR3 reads CASSVNIGSNQPQHF. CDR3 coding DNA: TGTGCCAGCAGTGTGAACATAGGTAGCAATCAGCCCCAGCATTTT.

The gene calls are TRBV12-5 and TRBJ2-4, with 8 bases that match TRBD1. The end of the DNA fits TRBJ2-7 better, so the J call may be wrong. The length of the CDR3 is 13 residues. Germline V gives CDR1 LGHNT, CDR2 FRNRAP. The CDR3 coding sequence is TGTGCTAGTGGTATCGGACAGGGTGGCGAGCAGTACTTC. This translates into CASGIGQGGEQYF.

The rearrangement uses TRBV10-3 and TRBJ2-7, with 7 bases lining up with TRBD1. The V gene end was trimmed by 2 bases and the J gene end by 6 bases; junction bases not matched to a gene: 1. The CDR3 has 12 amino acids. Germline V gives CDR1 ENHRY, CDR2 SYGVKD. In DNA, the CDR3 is TGTGCCATCAGTGAGACAGGGGTCGAGCAGTACTTC. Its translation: CAISETGVEQYF.

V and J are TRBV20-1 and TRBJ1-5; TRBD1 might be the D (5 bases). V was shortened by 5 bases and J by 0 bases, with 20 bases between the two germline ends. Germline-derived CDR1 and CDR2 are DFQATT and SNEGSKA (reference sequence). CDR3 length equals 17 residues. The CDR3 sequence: CSARRAGSPYSNQPQHF. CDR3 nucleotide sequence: TGCAGTGCTCGGAGGGCAGGGAGCCCTTATAGCAATCAGCCCCAGCATTTT.

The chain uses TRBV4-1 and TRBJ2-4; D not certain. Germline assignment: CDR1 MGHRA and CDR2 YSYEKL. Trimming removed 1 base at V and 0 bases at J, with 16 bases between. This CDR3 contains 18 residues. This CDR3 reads CASSQVGRATTAKNIQYF. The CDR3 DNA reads TGCGCCAGCAGCCAAGTTGGTAGAGCTACTACAGCCAAAAACATTCAGTACTTC.

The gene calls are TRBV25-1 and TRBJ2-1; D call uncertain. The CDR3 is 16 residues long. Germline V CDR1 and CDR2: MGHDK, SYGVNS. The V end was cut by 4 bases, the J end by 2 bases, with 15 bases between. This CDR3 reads CASSGAPGRPYNEQFF. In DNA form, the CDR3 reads TGTGCCAGCAGTGGAGCCCCCGGACGCCCCTACAATGAGCAGTTCTTC.

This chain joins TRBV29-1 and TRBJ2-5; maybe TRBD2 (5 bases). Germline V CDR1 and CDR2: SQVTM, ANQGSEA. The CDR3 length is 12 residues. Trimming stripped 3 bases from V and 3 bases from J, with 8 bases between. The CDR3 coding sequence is TGCAGCGTTGAGAGGGTCGAAGAGACCCAGTACTTC. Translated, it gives CSVERVEETQYF.

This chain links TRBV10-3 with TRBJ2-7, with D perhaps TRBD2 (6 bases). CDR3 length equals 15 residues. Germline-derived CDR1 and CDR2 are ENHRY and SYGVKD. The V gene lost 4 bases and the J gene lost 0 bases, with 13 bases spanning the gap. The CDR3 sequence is CAISGLAGYSYEQYF. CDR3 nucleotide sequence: TGTGCCATCAGTGGGCTCGCGGGGTACTCCTACGAGCAGTACTTC.